This note documents a single T cell receptor beta chain sequence. The antigen this receptor binds is unknown. No qualities accompany the bases; no much larger clone lies one base away. The data stem from a study of cytomegalovirus exposure and HLA in healthy donors (dated by TCRdb to the late 2010s). Turning to the overall study: An earlier analysis of several hundred of the donors reported approximately 300 Gb of sequence data and 117 million unique TCR beta sequences obtained from roughly 180 million T cells. An early release covering around 630 HLA-typed donors comprised approximately 300 gigabases of sequencing data and roughly 85 million unique TCR sequences. Among the roughly 410 genotyped donors, more than 70% belonged to the genetic ancestry cluster associated with self-reported Caucasian donors. The study was designed to test whether signatures of past pathogen exposure could be identified by cataloging public T cell receptors. Using immunosequencing, the study profiled T cell repertoires from about 610 subjects and related those repertoires to cytomegalovirus serostatus. In addition to the first cohort of roughly 700 subjects, a separate validation cohort of approximately 130 different subjects was used. To predict cytomegalovirus infection status, the study brought together high-throughput TCR immunosequencing, statistical association of individual TCRs with disease status, and machine learning. In a later analysis, previously published TCR beta repertoires from about 640 donors were re-analyzed and high-resolution HLA genotyping was added so that TCR occurrence patterns could be studied. Rather than using new phenotypic data, the later analysis identified candidate immune exposures from TCR beta sequences and from how often those sequences occurred across donors. An earlier analysis of approximately 580 of the donors used high-throughput TCR beta sequencing to judge whether each TCR beta V gene segment behaved as functional or pseudogenic. Donor age, sex, ethnicity and CMV serostatus were compiled alongside the repertoire data. A later genetic analysis took genome-wide SNP genotypes for about 65% of the 666 donors and used that subset as a discovery cohort. All discovery cohort repertoires had been generated using a single sequencing platform. HLA typing covered class I and class II loci at four-digit resolution. Typing coverage differed by locus: A, B, C, DRB1 and DQB1 were typed in roughly 620-630 donors, DQA1 in roughly 510, DPA1 in 606, and DPB1 in 472. Four or five DR-DQ haplotypes were treated as single units for association and clustering because of strong linkage in the cohort. Among some 410 genotyped donors of the cohort, an average of roughly 230,000 unique TCR beta nucleotide sequences was sequenced per donor, of which roughly 17% were non-productive. Overall results and qualifications from the work: A few of the identified cytomegalovirus-associated TCR beta chains were confirmed in vitro to be specific for cytomegalovirus antigens. Across donors, most TCR sequences were observed very rarely, whereas some public TCRs were present in many individuals. Broadly in line with IMGT annotations, most TCR beta V segments showed up in productive rearrangements about 87% or about 30% of the time in an earlier analysis of 450 to 750 of the donors. At a false discovery rate of 0.05, a later analysis linked 16,951 TCR beta sequences to specific HLA alleles. The only immune exposure information available for the cohort was CMV serostatus. In the study, around 160 TCR beta chains were listed as associated with cytomegalovirus. HLA typing was unavailable for some donors at each locus, so association tests used only the typed subset. An association between a missense DCLRE1C variant and V-gene and J-gene trimming of TCR beta chains was found in a later genetic analysis and replicated in an independent cohort. The classifier was reported to diagnose cytomegalovirus status with high specificity and sensitivity in both the original cohort and the validation cohort. Roughly uniform sequencing depth across donors was assumed in presence/absence analyses, although this assumption may not hold. Some IMGT-functional V segments, including TRBV6-2 and TRBV6-3, could not be told apart with the 87-base-pair reads, so those segments were excluded. A cluster of highly shared sequence variants was judged likely to represent a technical artifact of the sequencing pipeline. A later analysis found that HLA-associated TCR beta chains were more clonally expanded and had lower generation probabilities than equally common non-associated chains. According to the authors, the approach could potentially be generalized to other disease states and immunological phenotypes. In a later analysis, most CMV-associated TCR beta chains were found to appear HLA-restricted, with HLA associations seemingly driven largely by CMV exposure. When HLA alleles, especially DR and DQ, strongly co-occurred, attributing TCR associations to individual alleles was difficult. Linkage disequilibrium might explain the correlated functional status among segregating V segments, but an unknown experimental factor could not be ruled out. A later genetic analysis reported fewer N-insertions in productive TCRs among donors in an Asian-associated ancestry cluster than the roughly 700-donor mean. In a later analysis, several top co-occurrence clusters were reported to appear linked to parvovirus B19, influenza, CMV and Epstein-Barr virus. In this cohort, only TCR beta chains were sequenced, and detectable features were limited by the absence of alpha or paired-chain data. A further reported finding was that TCR beta sequences accurately predicted the HLA-A and HLA-B alleles for most subjects in the first cohort. The earlier analysis of some 560 of the donors excluded approximately 15 rarely observed V segments, including chromosome 9 orphons, because counts were too low. According to a later analysis, TCR association rates differed among HLA loci, with DRB1 alleles showing the most associated TCRs and HLA-C alleles showing the fewest.

The cohort comprised more than 550 healthy bone marrow donors. Cohort members were all nominally healthy when sampled, although unrecorded immune exposures were likely present. The donor was CMV seronegative and belonged to the group of around 400 seronegative cohort members. Each donor provided a peripheral blood sample, and peripheral blood mononuclear cells were used for TCR beta sequencing. The Qiagen DNeasy Blood Extraction Kit was used to extract genomic DNA from the blood cell samples. The protocol used for the library was the immunoSEQ multiplex PCR assay. A mixture of 60 forward primers for TCR Vbeta segments and 13 reverse primers for TCR Jbeta segments was used in the multiplex PCR. Amplification of the CDR3 region of rearranged TCR beta genes was performed with a multiplex PCR assay on genomic DNA. The amplified TCR beta libraries were sequenced on the Illumina HiSeq System as 87-base-pair reads. The authors' analysis ran thus. Across the 666 repertoires, a later analysis counted 75 million to 90 million unique TCR beta chains, 8.5 million to 12 million of which were shared by at least two donors. A nearest-neighbor algorithm error-corrected the raw reads and collapsed the reads into unique sequences, merging closely related sequences to remove PCR and sequencing errors. V, D and J gene segments were assigned by aligning CDR3 sequences to IMGT reference sequences. For a sequence to be retained, a match of at least six nucleotides was required to both a V gene segment and a J gene segment. A rearrangement counted as productive if the CDR3 had no stop codons and remained in frame with V and J, and every other rearrangement counted as non-productive. Following IMGT convention, CDR3 was defined as the stretch from the second conserved V-encoded cysteine to the conserved J-encoded phenylalanine. Sequences without an unambiguous match to a single V gene segment were excluded from the earlier analysis of 450 to 650 of the donors. An earlier analysis of 587 of the donors called V segments functional above 56.7% productive rearrangements and segregating when the between-donor standard deviation exceeded 5%. To diagnose cytomegalovirus status from the catalog of TCR beta chain sequences, a statistical classification framework was built. In a later analysis, V and J genes were assigned by comparing TCR nucleotide sequences against IMGT/GENE-DB human TR gene sequences. A later analysis assigned CDR3 sequences and most-parsimonious VDJ recombination scenarios with the TCRdist pipeline. A later analysis defined each TCR beta chain by its CDR3 amino acid sequence plus V-gene family, and excluded reads lacking a unique V-gene family. In a later analysis, 550 to 650 highly shared, low-generation-probability nucleotide sequences were removed to address suspected cross-contamination and a sequencing artifact. In a later analysis, a clonal expansion index was calculated for each public chain from normalized within-repertoire ranks of inferred template counts. A later analysis computed generation probabilities with a VDJ recombination model fitted to out-of-frame rearrangements, and checked the results against IGoR. In a later analysis, hypergeometric tests were used to score TCR-TCR, TCR-HLA and TCR-CMV co-occurrence, with a repertoire-size bias correction applied to TCR pairs. In a later analysis, false discovery rates were estimated by permuting HLA or CMV assignments 20 times. A later analysis grouped co-occurring TCRs with DBSCAN, adding TCRdist sequence similarity when clustering within HLA-allele-positive subsets. For co-occurrence clustering, repertoires with fewer than 30,000 or more than 120,000 public chains were excluded, along with five repertoires with anomalous nucleotide sharing. The table was pulled from immuneACCESS by TCRdb, which kept in-frame rearrangements only. Such tables lose some clones; where checked, under half of the loss comes from unresolved V genes, and the rest has no known cause. The DNA gave D and trimming, while V, J and clone size come from that table. The sample includes about 140,000 clones, with about 61% observed a single time. About 1.8% of the sample is in the top ten clones.

From a lookup of the germline V gene, CDR1 and CDR2 are SGHRS and YFSETQ. The cysteine opens and the phenylalanine closes a CDR3 of 14 amino acids. The sequence is cut down to CDR3 DNA, 42 bases in frame from base 1. Unmatched junction bases come to 10, with V trimmed by 4 bases and J by 8 bases. The V and J segments used are TRBV5-1 and TRBJ1-2, with 8 bases matching TRBD1. The sequenced material came from PBMCs. This sequence originates from a male donor in good health and CMV-seronegative. The DNA is as follows: TGCGCCAGCAGCCACGATCGACAGGGGAAAGGCTACACCTTC. This sequence encodes CASSHDRQGKGYTF. With all but the CDR3 taken from the reference TRBV5-1 and TRBJ1-2 genes, the full variable domain is: KAGVTQTPRYLIKTRGQQVTLSCSPISGHRSVSWYQQTPGQGLQFLFEYFSETQRNKGNFPGRFSGRQFSNSRSEMNVSTLELGDSALYLCASSHDRQGKGYTFGSGTRLTVV.